The rows below give T cell receptor beta chains drawn from one sample of a study of blood T cells in healthy people across ages. TCRdb used MiXCR to reprocess the 5' RACE reads, holding one entry per CDR3 protein. The sample holds 1.5 million to 2 million distinct CDR3 sequences; roughly 32% are singletons and the top ten take about 11%. Sequences were obtained from blood. Source of these receptors: a woman younger than 45 in good health. The CDR3 runs from the conserved cysteine through the conserved F or W. The D gene is left open where the match is weak. Some rows have no size entry. The others give once, few or many, or a class for an expanded clone.

TRBD2	TRBJ2-7	TRBV12-3/TRBV12-4	few	CASSFAGGGDEQYF	TGTGCCAGCAGTTTCGCGGGGGGCGGCGACGAGCAGTACTTC
TRBD1	TRBJ1-2	TRBV20-1	few	CSARALWGTGTDYGYTF	TGCAGTGCTAGAGCCTTGTGGGGGACAGGGACTGACTATGGCTACACCTTC
.	TRBJ2-1	TRBV20-1	.	CSAMDSEQFF	TGCAGTGCTATGGACAGCGAGCAGTTCTTC
TRBD1	TRBJ2-5	TRBV7-9	.	CASSRWGQMVETQYF	TGTGCCAGCAGCCGCTGGGGACAGATGGTCGAGACCCAGTACTTC
.	TRBJ2-7	TRBV21-1	.	CASSKGLARTYEQYF	TGTGCCAGCAGCAAAGGACTAGCGCGAACCTACGAGCAGTACTTC
.	TRBJ2-7	TRBV20-1	.	CSARSFWQGNHGQYF	TGCAGTGCTAGGAGCTTTTGGCAGGGGAACCACGGGCAGTACTTC
.	TRBJ2-5	TRBV24-1	few	CATSDAGGYQETQYF	TGTGCCACCAGTGACGCCGGAGGGTACCAAGAGACCCAGTACTTC
.	TRBJ1-2	TRBV5-5	.	CASAGRPNYGYTF	TGTGCCAGCGCGGGCAGGCCGAACTATGGCTACACCTTC
.	TRBJ1-1	TRBV2	.	CAGYREMNTEAFF	TGTGCCGGGTACAGGGAGATGAACACTGAAGCTTTCTTT
TRBD2	TRBJ2-3	TRBV20-1	few	CSASSSGGTDTQYF	TGCAGTGCTTCAAGCTCGGGGGGGACAGATACGCAGTATTTT
TRBD2	TRBJ2-3	TRBV7-2	.	CASSDTAGGPGDTQYF	TGTGCCAGCAGCGACACAGCGGGAGGGCCTGGGGATACGCAGTATTTT
TRBD2	TRBJ2-3	TRBV6-5	few	CASRKGLAGGLDTQYF	TGTGCCAGCAGAAAGGGACTAGCGGGGGGACTAGATACGCAGTATTTT
TRBD1	TRBJ2-1	TRBV6-5	once	CASSYTGTAHNEQFF	TGTGCCAGCAGTTACACGGGGACAGCTCACAATGAGCAGTTCTTC
TRBD1	TRBJ1-2	TRBV7-2	few	CASSLVGTGEYGYTF	TGTGCCAGCAGCTTAGTCGGGACAGGAGAGTATGGCTACACCTTC
.	TRBJ1-2	TRBV27	.	CASSLSPGTSLGYGHTF	TGTGCCAGCAGTTTATCCCCGGGCACCTCCCTGGGATATGGCCACACCTTC
.	TRBJ2-1	TRBV7-9	.	CASTLVGSNEQFF	TGTGCCAGCACCCTCGTGGGGTCCAATGAGCAGTTCTTC
.	TRBJ1-2	TRBV6-2/TRBV6-3	.	CASSNPDFYGYTF	TGTGCCAGCAGTAATCCGGATTTCTATGGCTACACCTTC
TRBD2	TRBJ2-5	TRBV3-1	.	CASSPDGLAVQETQYF	TGTGCCAGCAGTCCCGACGGACTAGCTGTGCAAGAGACCCAGTACTTC
.	TRBJ2-3	TRBV5-6	few	CASSPGWGYTDTQYF	TGTGCCAGCAGCCCCGGGTGGGGTTACACAGATACGCAGTATTTT
.	TRBJ1-2	TRBV20-1	few	CSAYGPGLDGYTF	TGCAGTGCTTACGGGCCAGGGTTAGATGGCTACACCTTC
TRBD2	TRBJ2-1	TRBV2	.	CASSDGTSAKGYEQFF	TGTGCCAGCAGTGACGGGACTAGCGCCAAAGGGTATGAGCAGTTCTTC
TRBD2	TRBJ2-1	TRBV7-9	.	CASSAGGENEQFF	TGTGCCAGCAGCGCCGGGGGGGAAAATGAGCAGTTCTTC
TRBD1	TRBJ1-2	TRBV20-1	few	CGARAETGHYGYTF	TGCGGTGCTAGAGCGGAGACAGGGCACTATGGCTACACCTTC
.	TRBJ1-4	TRBV9	.	CASSVGGAGTNEKLFF	TGTGCCAGCAGCGTAGGAGGGGCAGGGACTAATGAAAAACTGTTTTTT
.	TRBJ2-3	TRBV6-2/TRBV6-3	few	CASSSPGQDTQYF	TGTGCCAGCAGTTCACCCGGCCAGGATACGCAGTATTTT
.	TRBJ1-2	TRBV20-1	.	CSARAGGHNYGYTF	TGCAGTGCTAGGGCAGGAGGGCATAACTATGGCTACACCTTC
.	TRBJ1-1	TRBV7-2	.	CASGARGNTEAFF	TGTGCCAGCGGAGCCAGGGGAAACACTGAAGCTTTCTTT
.	TRBJ1-2	TRBV6-6	few	CASSSGTGYTF	TGTGCCAGCAGCTCCGGGACAGGCTACACCTTC
TRBD1	TRBJ1-5	TRBV20-1	.	CSARDRRDRGRNQPQHF	TGCAGTGCTAGAGATCGTCGGGACAGGGGGCGTAATCAGCCCCAGCATTTT